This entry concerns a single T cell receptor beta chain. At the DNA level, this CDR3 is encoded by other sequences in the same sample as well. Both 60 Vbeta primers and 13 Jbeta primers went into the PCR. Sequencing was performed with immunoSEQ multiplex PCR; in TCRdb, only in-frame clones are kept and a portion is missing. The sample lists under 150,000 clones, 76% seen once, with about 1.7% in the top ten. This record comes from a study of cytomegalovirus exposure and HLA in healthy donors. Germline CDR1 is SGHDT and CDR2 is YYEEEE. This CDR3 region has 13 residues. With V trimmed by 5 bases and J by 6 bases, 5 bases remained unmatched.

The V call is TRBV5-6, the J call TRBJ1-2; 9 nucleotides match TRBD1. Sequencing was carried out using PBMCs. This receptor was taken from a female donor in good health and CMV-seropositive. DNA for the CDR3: TGTGCCAGCAGTCTGGGACAGGGCGATGGCTACACCTTC. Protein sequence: CASSLGQGDGYTF.